This TCR beta chain was recorded in a study of human versus mouse CDR3 diversity and MHC coevolution. The ends lost 5 bases at V and 5 bases at J; junction bases unmatched: 14. In germline, CDR1 is SGHTA, CDR2 FQGNSA. This CDR3 has 18 residues. Profiled with immunoSEQ multiplex PCR; TCRdb holds only in-frame clones, not every one. The table records about 81,000 clones, just under 95% of them present only once. The chain combines TRBV7-2 with TRBJ2-5; 13 nucleotides match TRBD2. The sequencing input was naive CD4+ T cells from blood. Indicated subset: CD45RO-negative CD62L-positive naive CD4 T cells. The origin of this receptor is a person aged 25 to 69 in good health. The CDR3 spells CASSPRGGLAGDRETQYF. DNA of the CDR3: TGTGCCAGCAGCCCACGGGGTGGACTAGCGGGAGACCGGGAGACCCAGTACTTC.